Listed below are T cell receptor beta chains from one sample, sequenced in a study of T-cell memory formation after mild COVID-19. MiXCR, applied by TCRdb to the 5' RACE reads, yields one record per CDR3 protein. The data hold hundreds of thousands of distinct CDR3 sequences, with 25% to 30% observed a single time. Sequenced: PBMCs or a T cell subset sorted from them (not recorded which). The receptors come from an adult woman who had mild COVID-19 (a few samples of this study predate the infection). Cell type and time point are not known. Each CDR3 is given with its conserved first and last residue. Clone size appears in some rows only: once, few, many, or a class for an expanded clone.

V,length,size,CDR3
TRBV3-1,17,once,CASSLEDGARGTDTQYF
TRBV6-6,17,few,CASSYSRGTSGANVLTF
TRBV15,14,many,CATSNTGVSDTQYF
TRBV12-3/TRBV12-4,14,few,CASSLTGVRGEQYF
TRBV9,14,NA,CASSTQDVPYEQYF
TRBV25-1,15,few,CASSEKGAGANEQFF
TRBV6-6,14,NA,CASSQTSGSFIQYF
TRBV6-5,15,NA,CASRVMGVENTEAFF
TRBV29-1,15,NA,CSAPTGSFLNTEAFF
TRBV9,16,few,CASSPALAGLEETQYF
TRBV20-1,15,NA,CSASTSGRASDTQYF
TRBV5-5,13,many,CASSLAANTEQYF
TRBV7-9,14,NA,CASSLPGTPYEQYF
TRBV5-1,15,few,CASSLERDSYYGYTF
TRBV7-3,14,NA,CASSWTENTGELFF
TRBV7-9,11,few,CASVENTEAFF
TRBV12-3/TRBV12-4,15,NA,CASRTGTGTWNEQFF
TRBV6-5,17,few,CASSYSILDKRLNEQFF
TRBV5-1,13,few,CASSPTGADGYTF
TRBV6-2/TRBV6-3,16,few,CASSSGWSASNQPQHF
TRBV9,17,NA,CASTTLGEAWGSTEAFF
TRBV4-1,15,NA,CASTSPGELENTIYF
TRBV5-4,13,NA,CASSSVYQGEQYF
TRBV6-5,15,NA,CASSRRDRGRGGYTF
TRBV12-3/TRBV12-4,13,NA,CASSFGAGYEQYF
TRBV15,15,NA,CATSNEGYSNQPQHF
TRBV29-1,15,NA,CSVEPTGVDVYGYTF
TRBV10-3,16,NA,CAARGLAGGPAAEQFF
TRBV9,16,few,CASSVTGLAETGELFF
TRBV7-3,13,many,CASSLRGTGELFF
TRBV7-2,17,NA,CASSSQRAGGPEETQYF
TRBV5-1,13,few,CASQGGVQETQYF
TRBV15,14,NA,CATSPGTGGNEQYF
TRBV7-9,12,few,CASSQWVAEQFF
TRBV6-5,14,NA,CASSSQSPNYGYTF
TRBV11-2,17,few,CASSQTSKRRAGNEQFF
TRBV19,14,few,CASRFQGSYNEQFF
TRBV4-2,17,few,CASSQAVGSNRSPEQYF
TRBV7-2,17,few,CASSLVASAGGRETQYF
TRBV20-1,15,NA,CSAPQGTSGGGEQFF
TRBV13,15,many,CASSWTGGWDTEAFF
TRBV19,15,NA,CASRDSGRGTDTQYF
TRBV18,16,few,CASSPQTGGNTGELFF
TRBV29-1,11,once,CSDRDNYGYTF
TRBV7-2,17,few,CASSLARALIGTDTQYF
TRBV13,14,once,CASSFSGGQEKLFF
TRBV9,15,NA,CASSVVEGTGNEQFF